The clone carrying this T cell receptor (beta chain) was counted ten times or more. This record comes from a study of Graves' ophthalmopathy and Graves' hyperthyroidism. Study information: Samples of peripheral blood were obtained at initial diagnosis, prior to treatment of any kind.

The length of the CDR3 is 14 residues. CDR1 is GTSNPN and CDR2 is SVGIG in the germline V gene (reference sequence). The germline V and J ends were trimmed by 0 bases and 1 base, with 9 bases remaining between them. As the template, RNA transcripts were used to amplify TCR beta CDR3 regions. The first-round RT-PCR employed HTBI primers together with the Qiagen OneStep RT-PCR kit. A multiplex PCR was then performed as the second round. TCRdb re-called the multiplex PCR reads with MiXCR, one entry per CDR3 protein. The sample has over 500,000 distinct CDR3 sequences; about 24% are singletons. Material: peripheral blood. The chain carries TRBV30 and TRBJ1-1; unclear D gene. The TCR sequence derives from a young woman with stable Graves' hyperthyroidism. Some clones in this sample may be carry-over from other donors' samples. CDR3 in amino acids: CAWSVEHRNTEAFF. In DNA, the CDR3 is TGTGCCTGGAGTGTAGAACACAGGAACACTGAAGCTTTCTTT.